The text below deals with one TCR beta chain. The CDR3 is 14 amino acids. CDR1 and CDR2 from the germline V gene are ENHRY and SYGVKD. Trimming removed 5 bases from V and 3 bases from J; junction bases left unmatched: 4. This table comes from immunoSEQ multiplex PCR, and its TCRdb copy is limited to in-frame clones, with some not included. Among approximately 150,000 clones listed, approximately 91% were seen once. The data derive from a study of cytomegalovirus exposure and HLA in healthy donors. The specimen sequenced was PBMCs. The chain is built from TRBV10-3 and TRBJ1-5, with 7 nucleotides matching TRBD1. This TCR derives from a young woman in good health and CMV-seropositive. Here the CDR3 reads CAISPDRSNQPQHF. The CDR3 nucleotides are TGTGCCATCAGTCCGGACAGGTCCAATCAGCCCCAGCATTTT.